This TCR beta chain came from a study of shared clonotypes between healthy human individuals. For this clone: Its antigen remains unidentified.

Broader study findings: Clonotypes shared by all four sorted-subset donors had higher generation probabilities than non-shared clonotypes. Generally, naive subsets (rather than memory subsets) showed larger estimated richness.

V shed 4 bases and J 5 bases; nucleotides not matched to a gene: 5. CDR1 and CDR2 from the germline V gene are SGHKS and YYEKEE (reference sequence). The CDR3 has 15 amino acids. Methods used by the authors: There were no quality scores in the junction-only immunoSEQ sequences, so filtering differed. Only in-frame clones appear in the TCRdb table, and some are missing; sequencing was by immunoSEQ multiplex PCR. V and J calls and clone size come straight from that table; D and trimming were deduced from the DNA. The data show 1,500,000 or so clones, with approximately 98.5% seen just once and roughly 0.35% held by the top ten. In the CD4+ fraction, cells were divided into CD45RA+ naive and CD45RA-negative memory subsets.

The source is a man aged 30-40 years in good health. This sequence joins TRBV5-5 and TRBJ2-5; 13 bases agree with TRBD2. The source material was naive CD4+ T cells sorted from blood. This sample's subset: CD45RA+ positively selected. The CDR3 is CASSTRTSGSETQYF. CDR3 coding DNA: TGTGCCAGCAGCACCCGGACTAGCGGGAGTGAGACCCAGTACTTC. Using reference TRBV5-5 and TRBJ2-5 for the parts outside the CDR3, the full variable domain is DAGVTQSPTHLIKTRGQQVTLRCSPISGHKSVSWYQQVLGQGPQFIFQYYEKEERGRGNFPDRFSARQFPNYSSELNVNALLLGDSALYLCASSTRTSGSETQYFGPGTRLLVL.